The present entry profiles one T cell receptor (beta chain) with its context. What it binds is unknown. Use of 60 Vbeta and 13 Jbeta primers characterized the PCR. TCRdb keeps only in-frame clones here, not all; method: immunoSEQ multiplex PCR. The table shows about 140,000 clones, with around 80% occurring only once. The sample originates from a study of cytomegalovirus exposure and HLA in healthy donors. The study, taken as a whole, reports: The study put under 200 TCR beta chains on its list as cytomegalovirus-associated. In an earlier analysis, in roughly 580 donors, most V segments appeared productive either ~87% or ~30% of the time. In a later analysis, an Asian-associated ancestry cluster reportedly showed fewer N-insertions than the approximately 640-donor mean.

The V gene's germline CDR1 is SGHDT and CDR2 YYEEEE. V lost 1 base to trimming and J lost 0 bases; unmatched junction nucleotides: 2. The CDR3 has 15 amino acids. V and J are TRBV5-6 and TRBJ2-3; 7 nucleotides align to TRBD2. The receptor comes from a female donor in good health and CMV-seronegative. The specimen was PBMCs. CDR3 sequence: CASSLISGSTDTQYF. CDR3 in DNA: TGTGCCAGCAGCTTGATTAGCGGGAGCACAGATACGCAGTATTTT.